The 5 T cell receptor beta chains below all came from one sample that was sequenced in a study of control samples from healthy donors and cancer patients. Data came from immunoSEQ multiplex PCR; TCRdb stores just in-frame clones and leaves some out. This sample's table has 150,000 to 200,000 clones. The sample consisted of blood. These receptors were taken from a woman in her 30s in good health.

The chain joins TRBV27 to TRBJ2-3; no clear D gene. The germline CDR1 and CDR2 sequences are MNHEY and SMNVEV (reference sequence). The CDR3 sequence is 12 residues long. Trimming removed 4 bases from V and 1 base from J, with 3 bases in between. The DNA of the CDR3 is TGTGCCAGCAGTTCAGGCACAGATACGCAGTATTTT. It specifies CASSSGTDTQYF.

The rearrangement uses TRBV24-1 and TRBJ1-5; D ambiguous. Germline V gene data show CDR1 as KGHDR and CDR2 as SFDVKD. The CDR3 runs to 16 residues. V lost 2 bases, J lost 0 bases, and 10 bases lay in between. The CDR3 sequence is CATSDSTKNSNQPQHF. As DNA, the CDR3 is TGTGCCACCAGTGATTCAACCAAAAATAGCAATCAGCCCCAGCATTTT.

The CDR3 region is CASSLYLIQGGKNFQPQHF. The CDR3 DNA reads TGTGCCAGCAGTTTATACCTTATACAGGGGGGGAAAAACTTTCAGCCCCAGCATTTT. V gene TRBV28 combines with J gene TRBJ1-5, with 8 bases that match TRBD1. Germline V lookup: CDR1 MDHEN, CDR2 SYDVKM. The CDR3 contains 19 residues. Germline trimming cut 1 base from V and 6 bases from J; bases unmatched to any gene: 17. Full variable domain (missing parts from reference TRBV28 and TRBJ1-5): DVKVTQSSRYLVKRTGEKVFLECVQDMDHENMFWYRQDPGLGLRLIYFSYDVKMKEKGDIPEGYSVSREKKERFSLILESASTNQTSMYLCASSLYLIQGGKNFQPQHFGDGTRLSIL.

The chain combines TRBV6-5 with TRBJ1-5, with TRBD1 identical over 8 bases. This CDR3 has 14 residues. The germline CDR1 and CDR2 sequences are MNHEY and SVGAGI. V lost 6 bases and J lost 6; bases outside the gene matches: 7. Written as DNA, the CDR3 is TGTGCCAGCAGCCGACAGGGGAATGGTCAGCCCCAGCATTTT. Translating gives CASSRQGNGQPQHF.

The rearrangement uses TRBV10-3 and TRBJ1-2; 12 positions agree with TRBD1. Germline loops: CDR1 ENHRY, CDR2 SYGVKD. The CDR3 contains 16 residues. V dropped 3 bases and J dropped 6; count of bases not matched to a gene: 8. CDR3 DNA sequence: TGTGCCATCAGTGAACCCGGGACAGGGGGCTTCCATGGCTACACCTTC. It encodes CAISEPGTGGFHGYTF.